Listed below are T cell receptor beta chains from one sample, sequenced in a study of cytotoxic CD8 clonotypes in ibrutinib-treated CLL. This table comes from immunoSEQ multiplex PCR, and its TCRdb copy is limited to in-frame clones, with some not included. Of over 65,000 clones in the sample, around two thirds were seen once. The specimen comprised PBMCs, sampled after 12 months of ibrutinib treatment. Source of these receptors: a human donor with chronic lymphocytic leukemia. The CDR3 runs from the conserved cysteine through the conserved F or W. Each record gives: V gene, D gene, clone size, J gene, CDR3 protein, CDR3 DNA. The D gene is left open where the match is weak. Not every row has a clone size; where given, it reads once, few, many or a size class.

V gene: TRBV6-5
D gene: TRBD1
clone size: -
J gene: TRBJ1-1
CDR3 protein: CASSPDRGEAFF
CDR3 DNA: TGTGCCAGCAGCCCGGACAGGGGAGAAGCTTTCTTT

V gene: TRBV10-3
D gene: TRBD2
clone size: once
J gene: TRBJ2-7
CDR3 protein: CATRGRQNYEQYF
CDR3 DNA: TGTGCCACCCGCGGGAGACAAAACTACGAGCAGTACTTC

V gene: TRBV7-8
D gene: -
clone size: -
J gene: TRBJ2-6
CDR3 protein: CASSFAGANVLTF
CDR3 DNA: TGTGCCAGCAGCTTTGCTGGGGCCAACGTCCTGACTTTC

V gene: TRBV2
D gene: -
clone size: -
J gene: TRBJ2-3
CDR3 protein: CASSVGSGATDTQYF
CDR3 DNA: TGTGCCAGCAGTGTTGGCAGTGGGGCAACGGATACGCAGTATTTT

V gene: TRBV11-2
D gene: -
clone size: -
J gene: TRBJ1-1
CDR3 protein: CASSLGLNTEAFF
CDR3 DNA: TGTGCCAGCAGCTTAGGTTTGAACACTGAAGCTTTCTTT

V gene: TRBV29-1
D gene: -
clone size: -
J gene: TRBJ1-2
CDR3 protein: CNSEALAYYGYTF
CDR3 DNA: TGCAACTCAGAAGCTCTGGCCTACTATGGCTACACCTTC

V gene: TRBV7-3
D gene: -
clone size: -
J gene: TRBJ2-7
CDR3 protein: CASSLKNVPGVYEQYF
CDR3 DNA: TGTGCCAGCAGCTTAAAGAACGTCCCGGGGGTCTACGAGCAGTACTTC

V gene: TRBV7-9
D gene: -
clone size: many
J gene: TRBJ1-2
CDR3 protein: CASSLAGAAGRNYGYTF
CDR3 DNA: TGTGCCAGCAGCTTAGCGGGAGCGGCAGGTCGCAACTATGGCTACACCTTC

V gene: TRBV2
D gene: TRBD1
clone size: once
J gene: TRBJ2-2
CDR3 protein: CASSPGQGVLGELFF
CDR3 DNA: TGTGCCAGCAGTCCGGGACAGGGCGTTCTCGGGGAGCTGTTTTTT

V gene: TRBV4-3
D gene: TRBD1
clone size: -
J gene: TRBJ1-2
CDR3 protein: CASSQDTGQGSVGGNYGYTF
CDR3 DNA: TGCGCCAGCAGCCAAGATACGGGACAGGGGAGCGTAGGGGGTAACTATGGCTACACCTTC

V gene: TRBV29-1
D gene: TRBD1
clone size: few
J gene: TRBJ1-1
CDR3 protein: CSGYRGYNTEAFF
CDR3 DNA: TGCAGCGGGTACAGGGGATATAACACTGAAGCTTTCTTT

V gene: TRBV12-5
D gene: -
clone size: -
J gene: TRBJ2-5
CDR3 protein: CASAQDSLAQYF
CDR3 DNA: TGTGCTAGTGCCCAGGACAGCCTTGCCCAGTACTTC

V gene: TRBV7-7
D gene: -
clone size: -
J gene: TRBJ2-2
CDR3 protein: CASSGTGELFF
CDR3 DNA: TGTGCCAGCAGCGGGACCGGGGAGCTGTTTTTT

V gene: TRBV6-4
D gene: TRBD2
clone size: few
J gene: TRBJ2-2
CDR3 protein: CASSVASGGAGELFF
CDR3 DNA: TGTGCCAGCAGTGTTGCTAGCGGGGGAGCCGGGGAGCTGTTTTTT

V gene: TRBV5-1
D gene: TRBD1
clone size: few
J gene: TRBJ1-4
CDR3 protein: CASSLGTGNEKLFF
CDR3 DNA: TGCGCCAGCAGCTTGGGGACAGGCAATGAAAAACTGTTTTTT

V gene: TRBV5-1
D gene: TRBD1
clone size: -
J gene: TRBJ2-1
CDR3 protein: CASSTTGQGDYNEQFF
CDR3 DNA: TGCGCCAGCAGCACCACGGGACAGGGAGATTACAATGAGCAGTTCTTC

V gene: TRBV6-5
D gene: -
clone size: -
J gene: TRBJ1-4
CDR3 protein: CASSYSTTNEKLFF
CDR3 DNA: TGTGCCAGCAGTTACTCGACTACTAATGAAAAACTGTTTTTT